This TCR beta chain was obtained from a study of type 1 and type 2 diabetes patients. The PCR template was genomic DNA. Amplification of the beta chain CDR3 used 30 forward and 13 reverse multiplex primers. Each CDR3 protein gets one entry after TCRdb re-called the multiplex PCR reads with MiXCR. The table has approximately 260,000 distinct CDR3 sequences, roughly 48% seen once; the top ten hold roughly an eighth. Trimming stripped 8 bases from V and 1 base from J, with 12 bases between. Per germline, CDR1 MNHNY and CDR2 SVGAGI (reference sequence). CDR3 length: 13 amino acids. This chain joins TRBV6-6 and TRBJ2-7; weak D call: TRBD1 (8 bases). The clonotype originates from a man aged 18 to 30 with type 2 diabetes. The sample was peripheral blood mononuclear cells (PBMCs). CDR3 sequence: CASQRDRSYEQYF. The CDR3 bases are TGTGCCAGCCAGCGGGACAGGTCCTACGAGCAGTACTTC.